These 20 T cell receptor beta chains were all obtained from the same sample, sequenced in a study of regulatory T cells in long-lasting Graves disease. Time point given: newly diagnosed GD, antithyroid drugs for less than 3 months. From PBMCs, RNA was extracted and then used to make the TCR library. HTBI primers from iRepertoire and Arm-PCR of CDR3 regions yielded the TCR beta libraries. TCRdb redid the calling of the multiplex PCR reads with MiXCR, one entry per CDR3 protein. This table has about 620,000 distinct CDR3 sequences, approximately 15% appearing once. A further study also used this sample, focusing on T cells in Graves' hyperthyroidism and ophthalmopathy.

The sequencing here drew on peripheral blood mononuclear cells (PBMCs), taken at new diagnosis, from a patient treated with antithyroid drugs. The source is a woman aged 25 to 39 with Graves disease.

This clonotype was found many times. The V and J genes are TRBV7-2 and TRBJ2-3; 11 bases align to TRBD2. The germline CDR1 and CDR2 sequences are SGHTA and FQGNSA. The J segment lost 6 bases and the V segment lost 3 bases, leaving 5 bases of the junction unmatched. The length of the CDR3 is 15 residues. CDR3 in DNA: TGTGCCAGCAGCTTTTCTAGCGGGAGGCCCGATACGCAGTATTTT. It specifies CASSFSSGRPDTQYF.

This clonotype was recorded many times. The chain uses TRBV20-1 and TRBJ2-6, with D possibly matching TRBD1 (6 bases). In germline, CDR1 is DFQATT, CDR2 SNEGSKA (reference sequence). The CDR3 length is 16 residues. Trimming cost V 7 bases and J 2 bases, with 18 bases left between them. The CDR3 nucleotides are TGCAGTGTTCCGAATCCAGGGGTGACTGGGGCCAACGTCCTGACTTTC. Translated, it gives CSVPNPGVTGANVLTF.

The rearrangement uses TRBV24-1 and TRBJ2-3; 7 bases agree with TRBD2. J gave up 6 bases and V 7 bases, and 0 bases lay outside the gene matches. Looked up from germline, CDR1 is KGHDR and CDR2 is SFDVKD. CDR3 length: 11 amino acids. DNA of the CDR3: TGTGCCACCAGGGGGGGGGATACGCAGTATTTT. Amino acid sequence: CATRGGDTQYF.

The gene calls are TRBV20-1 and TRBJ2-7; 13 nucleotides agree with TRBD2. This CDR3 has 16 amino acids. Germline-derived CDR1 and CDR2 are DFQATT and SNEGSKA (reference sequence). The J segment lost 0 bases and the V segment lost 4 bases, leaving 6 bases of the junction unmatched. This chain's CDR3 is CSATRLAGGVSYEQYF. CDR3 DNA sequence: TGCAGTGCTACGAGACTAGCGGGAGGAGTCTCCTACGAGCAGTACTTC.

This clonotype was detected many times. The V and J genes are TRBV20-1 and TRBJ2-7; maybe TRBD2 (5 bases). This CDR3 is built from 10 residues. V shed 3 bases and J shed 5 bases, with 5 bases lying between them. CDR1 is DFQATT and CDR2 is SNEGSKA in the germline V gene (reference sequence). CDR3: CSASGDEQYF. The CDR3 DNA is TGCAGTGCTAGCGGGGACGAGCAGTACTTC.

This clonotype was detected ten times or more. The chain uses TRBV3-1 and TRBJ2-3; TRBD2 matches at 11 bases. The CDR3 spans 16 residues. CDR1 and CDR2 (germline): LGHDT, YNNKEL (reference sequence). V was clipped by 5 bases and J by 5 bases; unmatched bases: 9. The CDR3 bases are TGTGCCAGCAGCGACACGCTAGCGGGAGGAAGAGATACGCAGTATTTT. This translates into CASSDTLAGGRDTQYF.

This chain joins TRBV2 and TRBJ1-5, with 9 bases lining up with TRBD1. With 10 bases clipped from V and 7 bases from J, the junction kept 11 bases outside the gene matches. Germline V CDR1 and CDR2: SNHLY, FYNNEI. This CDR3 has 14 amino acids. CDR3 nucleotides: TGTGCCACCCAGGGACAGGGACGAGGCCAGCCCCAGCATTTT. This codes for CATQGQGRGQPQHF.

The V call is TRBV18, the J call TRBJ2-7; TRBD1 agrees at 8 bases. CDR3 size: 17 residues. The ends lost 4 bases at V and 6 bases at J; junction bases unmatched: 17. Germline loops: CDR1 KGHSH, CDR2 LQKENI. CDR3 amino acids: CASSLATGGVVPGEQYF. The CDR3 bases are TGTGCCAGCTCACTAGCTACAGGGGGTGTAGTCCCAGGCGAGCAGTACTTC.

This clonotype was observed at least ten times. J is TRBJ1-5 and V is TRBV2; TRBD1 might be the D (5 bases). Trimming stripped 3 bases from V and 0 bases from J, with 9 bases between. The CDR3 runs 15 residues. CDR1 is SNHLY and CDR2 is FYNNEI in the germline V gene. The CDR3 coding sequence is TGTGCCAGCAGTGATTGGGGCCTTAGCAATCAGCCCCAGCATTTT. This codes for CASSDWGLSNQPQHF.

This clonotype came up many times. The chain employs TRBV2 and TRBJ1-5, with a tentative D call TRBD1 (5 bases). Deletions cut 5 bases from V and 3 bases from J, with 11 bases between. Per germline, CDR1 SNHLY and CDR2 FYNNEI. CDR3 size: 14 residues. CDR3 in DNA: TGTGCCAGCAGTTGGGGACGGCTCAATCAGCCCCAGCATTTT. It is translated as CASSWGRLNQPQHF.

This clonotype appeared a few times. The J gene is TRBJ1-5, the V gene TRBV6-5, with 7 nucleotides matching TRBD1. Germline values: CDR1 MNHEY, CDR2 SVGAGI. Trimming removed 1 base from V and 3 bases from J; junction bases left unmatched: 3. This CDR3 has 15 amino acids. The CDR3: CASSYLQGNNQPQHF. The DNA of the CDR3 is TGTGCCAGCAGTTACTTACAGGGGAACAATCAGCCCCAGCATTTT.

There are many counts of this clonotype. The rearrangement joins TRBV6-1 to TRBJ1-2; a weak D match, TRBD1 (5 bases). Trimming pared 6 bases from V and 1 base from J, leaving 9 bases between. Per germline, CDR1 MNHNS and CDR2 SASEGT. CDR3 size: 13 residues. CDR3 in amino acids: CASSRADNYGYTF. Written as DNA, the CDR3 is TGTGCCAGCAGCAGGGCCGATAACTATGGCTACACCTTC.

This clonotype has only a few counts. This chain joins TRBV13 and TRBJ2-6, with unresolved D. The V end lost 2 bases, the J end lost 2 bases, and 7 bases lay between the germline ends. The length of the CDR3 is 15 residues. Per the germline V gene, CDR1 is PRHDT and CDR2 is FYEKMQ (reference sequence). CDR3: CASSLITAGANVLTF. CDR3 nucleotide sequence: TGTGCCAGCAGCTTAATAACAGCTGGGGCCAACGTCCTGACTTTC.

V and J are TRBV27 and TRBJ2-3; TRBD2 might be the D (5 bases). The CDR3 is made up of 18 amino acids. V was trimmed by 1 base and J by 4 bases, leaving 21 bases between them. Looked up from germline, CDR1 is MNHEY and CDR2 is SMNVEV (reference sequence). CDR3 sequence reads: CASSLFFSTGRGADTQYF. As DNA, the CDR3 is TGTGCCAGCAGTTTATTCTTTTCGACCGGACGGGGAGCAGATACGCAGTATTTT.

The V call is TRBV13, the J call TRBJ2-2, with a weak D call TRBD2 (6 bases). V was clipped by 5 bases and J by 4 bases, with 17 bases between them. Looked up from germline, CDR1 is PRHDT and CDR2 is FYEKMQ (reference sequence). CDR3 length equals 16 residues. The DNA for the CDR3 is TGTGCCAGCAGCCCCGAAACGGGAGTGGGCACCGGGGAGCTGTTTTTT. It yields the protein CASSPETGVGTGELFF. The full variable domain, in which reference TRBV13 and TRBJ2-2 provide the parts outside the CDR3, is AAGVIQSPRHLIKEKRETATLKCYPIPRHDTVYWYQQGPGQDPQFLISFYEKMQSDKGSIPDRFSAQQFSDYHSELNMSSLELGDSALYFCASSPETGVGTGELFFGEGSRLTVL.

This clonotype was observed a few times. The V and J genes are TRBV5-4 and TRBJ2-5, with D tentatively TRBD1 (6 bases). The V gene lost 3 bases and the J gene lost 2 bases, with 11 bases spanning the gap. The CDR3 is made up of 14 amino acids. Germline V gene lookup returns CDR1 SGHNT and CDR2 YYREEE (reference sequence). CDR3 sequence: CASSWRGGQETQYF. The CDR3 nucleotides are TGTGCCAGCAGCTGGCGAGGGGGACAAGAGACCCAGTACTTC.

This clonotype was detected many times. CDR3: CASRPSWDEQFF. CDR3 DNA: TGTGCCAGCAGGCCTAGCTGGGATGAGCAGTTCTTC. The V call is TRBV6-1, the J call TRBJ2-1; a possible D gene is TRBD2 (5 bases). Trimming took off 6 bases at V and 8 bases at J, with 11 bases between the two ends. Germline V CDR1 and CDR2: MNHNS, SASEGT. The CDR3 consists of 12 residues.

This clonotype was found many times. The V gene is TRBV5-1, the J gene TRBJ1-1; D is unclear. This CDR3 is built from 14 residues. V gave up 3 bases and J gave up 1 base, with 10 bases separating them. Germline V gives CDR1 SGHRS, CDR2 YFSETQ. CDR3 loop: CASSWVTSNTEAFF. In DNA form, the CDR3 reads TGCGCCAGCAGCTGGGTCACATCGAACACTGAAGCTTTCTTT.

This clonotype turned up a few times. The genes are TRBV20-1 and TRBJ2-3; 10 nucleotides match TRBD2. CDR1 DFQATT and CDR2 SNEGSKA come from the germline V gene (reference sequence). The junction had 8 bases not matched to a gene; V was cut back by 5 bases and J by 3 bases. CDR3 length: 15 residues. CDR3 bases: TGCAGTGCTGAAGAGCGGGAGGGAGTAACAGATACGCAGTATTTT. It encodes CSAEEREGVTDTQYF.

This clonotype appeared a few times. The DNA of the CDR3 is TGTGCCTCATTGGGTCAGACCCGAAATTGGGGCTACACCTTC. This gives the protein CASLGQTRNWGYTF. The genes are TRBV28 and TRBJ1-2; unclear D gene. The CDR3 has 14 amino acids. The V gene lost 11 bases and the J gene lost 8 bases, with 24 bases spanning the gap. Germline V CDR1 and CDR2: MDHEN, SYDVKM.